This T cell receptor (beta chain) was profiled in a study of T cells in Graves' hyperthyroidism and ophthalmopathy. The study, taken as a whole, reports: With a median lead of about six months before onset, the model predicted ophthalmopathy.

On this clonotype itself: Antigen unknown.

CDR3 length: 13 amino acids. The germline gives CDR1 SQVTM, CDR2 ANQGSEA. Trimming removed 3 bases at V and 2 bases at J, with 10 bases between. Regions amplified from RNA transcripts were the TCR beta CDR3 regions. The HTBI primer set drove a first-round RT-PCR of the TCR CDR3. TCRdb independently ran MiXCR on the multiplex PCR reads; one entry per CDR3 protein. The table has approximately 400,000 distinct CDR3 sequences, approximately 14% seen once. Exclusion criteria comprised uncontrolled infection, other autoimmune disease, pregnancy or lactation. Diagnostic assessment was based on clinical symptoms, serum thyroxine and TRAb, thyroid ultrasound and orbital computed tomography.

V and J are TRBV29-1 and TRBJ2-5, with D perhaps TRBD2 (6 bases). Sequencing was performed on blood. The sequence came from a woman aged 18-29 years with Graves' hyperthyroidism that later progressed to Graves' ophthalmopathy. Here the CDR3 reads CSVEPGTQETQYF. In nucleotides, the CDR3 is TGCAGCGTTGAGCCCGGGACTCAAGAGACCCAGTACTTC. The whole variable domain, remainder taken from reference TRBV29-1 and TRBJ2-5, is SAVISQKPSRDICQRGTSLTIQCQVDSQVTMMFWYRQQPGQSLTLIATANQGSEATYESGFVIDKFPISRPNLTFSTLTVSNMSPEDSSIYLCSVEPGTQETQYFGPGTRLLVL.